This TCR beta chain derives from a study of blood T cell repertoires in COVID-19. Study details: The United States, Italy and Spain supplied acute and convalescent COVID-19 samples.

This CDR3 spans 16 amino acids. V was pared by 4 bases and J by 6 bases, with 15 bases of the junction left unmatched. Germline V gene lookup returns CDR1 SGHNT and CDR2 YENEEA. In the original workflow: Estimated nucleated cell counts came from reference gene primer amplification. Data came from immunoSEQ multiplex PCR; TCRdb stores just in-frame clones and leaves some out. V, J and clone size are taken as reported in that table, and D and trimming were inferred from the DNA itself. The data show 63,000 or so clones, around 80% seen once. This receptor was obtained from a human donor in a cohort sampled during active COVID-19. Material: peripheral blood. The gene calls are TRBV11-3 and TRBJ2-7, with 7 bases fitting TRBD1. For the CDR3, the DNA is TGTGCCAGCAGCTCGTACGACAGGGCCCCTATGCGCGAGCAGTACTTC. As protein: CASSSYDRAPMREQYF.